This T cell receptor beta chain was captured in a study of cytomegalovirus exposure and HLA in healthy donors. The study ran its PCR with 60 Vbeta and 13 Jbeta primers. The table came from immunoSEQ multiplex PCR; TCRdb's copy has only in-frame clones and leaves some out. This table has under 100,000 clones, 62% appearing once. Trimming took 1 base from V and 3 from J, leaving 13 bases between them. This CDR3 contains 15 residues. The V gene's germline CDR1 is LGHNA and CDR2 YNFKEQ. Sample: PBMCs. V is TRBV4-2 and J is TRBJ2-7; TRBD2 is a possible D gene (7 bases). This clonotype was sampled from a young woman in good health and CMV-seropositive. The CDR3 bases are TGTGCCAGCAGCCAAGGTGCGGGGGCAGGCTACGAGCAGTACTTC. This encodes CASSQGAGAGYEQYF.